Each of the 2 T cell receptor beta chains below was sequenced from the same sample in a study of cytomegalovirus exposure and HLA in healthy donors. The PCR made use of 60 Vbeta and 13 Jbeta primers. Repertoires were generated with immunoSEQ multiplex PCR, while TCRdb's copy carries only in-frame clones and drops some. The top ten clones hold about 0.5% of a sample with fewer than 200,000 clones, roughly 82% of them seen once. The specimen was PBMCs. These receptors all stem from a woman between 50 and 59 years old in good health and CMV-seronegative.

The chain couples TRBV15 to TRBJ1-5, with 10 bases that match TRBD1. With 0 bases clipped from V and 6 bases from J, the junction kept 2 bases outside the gene matches. The CDR3 length is 15 residues. Germline V gives CDR1 LNHNV, CDR2 YYDKDF (reference sequence). The CDR3 is CATSRETGGVQPQHF. The CDR3 DNA is TGTGCCACCAGCAGAGAGACAGGGGGCGTTCAGCCCCAGCATTTT.

This chain connects TRBV7-8 to TRBJ2-3, with TRBD2 matching over 7 bases. V gave up 5 bases and J gave up 2 bases; unmatched junction bases: 13. The CDR3 length is 17 residues. CDR1 is SGHVS, CDR2 FQNEAQ, per germline. CDR3 sequence: CASSRYTGTTSTDTQYF. The CDR3 coding sequence is TGTGCCAGCAGCCGGTATACCGGGACTACATCCACAGATACGCAGTATTTT.